Shown below are 8 T cell receptor beta chains from a single sample sequenced in a study of T cells in Graves' hyperthyroidism and ophthalmopathy. RNA transcripts provided the source from which TCR beta CDR3 regions were amplified. The HTBI primer set served for first-round RT-PCR of the TCR CDR3. TCRdb called the multiplex PCR reads again in MiXCR, with one record for every CDR3 protein. The sample shows a few hundred thousand distinct CDR3 sequences, about 15% of them seen only once. Sequenced: blood. The source of these receptors is a woman in her thirties with Graves' hyperthyroidism.

This clonotype was observed at least ten times. The chain carries TRBV18 and TRBJ1-1; D unresolved. The CDR3 has 13 amino acids. The V end was cut by 3 bases, the J end by 5 bases, with 10 bases between. The V gene's germline CDR1 is KGHSH and CDR2 LQKENI. CDR3 sequence (DNA): TGTGCCAGCTCACCGTTCGCGGGGACTGAAGCTTTCTTT. It translates to CASSPFAGTEAFF. Full variable domain (rest looked up from reference TRBV18 and TRBJ1-1): NAGVMQNPRHLVRRRGQEARLRCSPMKGHSHVYWYRQLPEEGLKFMVYLQKENIIDESGMPKERFSAEFPKEGPSILRIQQVVRGDSAAYFCASSPFAGTEAFFGQGTRLTVV.

This clonotype was counted at least ten times. V usage is TRBV2 and J usage is TRBJ1-3, with D hard to call. The germline V gene has CDR1 SNHLY and CDR2 FYNNEI. The CDR3 spans 14 residues. The V gene lost 7 bases and the J gene lost 1 base, with 11 bases spanning the gap. CDR3 sequence reads: CASKVGTSGNTIYF. The DNA for the CDR3 is TGTGCCAGCAAGGTGGGCACTTCTGGAAACACCATATATTTT.

This CDR3 reads CASSLRGTGYDTEAFF. CDR3 in DNA: TGTGCCAGCAGCTTACGCGGGACAGGGTATGACACTGAAGCTTTCTTT. This chain uses TRBV11-2 with TRBJ1-1; 9 nucleotides align to TRBD1. The ends lost 2 bases at V and 3 bases at J; junction bases unmatched: 7. CDR1 is SGHAT and CDR2 is FQNNGV in the germline V gene. This CDR3 has 16 residues.

This sequence joins TRBV11-2 and TRBJ1-1, with unresolved D. The CDR3 runs to 14 residues. Trimming took off 5 bases at V and 6 bases at J, with 16 bases between the two ends. CDR1 and CDR2 (germline): SGHAT, FQNNGV. The CDR3 reads CASSRVTATAEAFF. CDR3 DNA sequence: TGTGCCAGCAGCCGCGTGACTGCTACAGCTGAAGCTTTCTTT.

This clonotype was seen many times. The genes are TRBV2 and TRBJ1-4; 10 bases map to TRBD1. Germline CDR1 is SNHLY and CDR2 is FYNNEI. With V trimmed by 4 bases and J by 6 bases, 2 bases remained unmatched. CDR3 length equals 14 residues. CDR3 loop: CASSAGTGDEKLFF. The CDR3 DNA is TGTGCCAGCAGTGCCGGGACAGGGGATGAAAAACTGTTTTTT.

This clonotype was picked up many times. V is TRBV11-3 and J is TRBJ2-1; maybe TRBD2 (5 bases). The CDR3 length is 15 residues. Germline V lookup: CDR1 SGHNT, CDR2 YENEEA. Trimming took off 0 bases at V and 0 bases at J, with 6 bases between the two ends. The CDR3 bases are TGTGCCAGCAGCTTAGACGGGAACTCCTACAATGAGCAGTTCTTC. It codes for CASSLDGNSYNEQFF.

This clonotype was recorded many times. The chain has TRBV6-1 and TRBJ2-7; D ambiguous. Germline loops: CDR1 MNHNS, CDR2 SASEGT. V gave up 6 bases and J gave up 2 bases, with 11 bases separating them. This CDR3 region has 13 residues. The CDR3 loop reads CASSSGPPYEQYF. For the CDR3, the DNA is TGTGCCAGCAGCTCCGGGCCTCCCTACGAGCAGTACTTC.

This clonotype was counted ten times or more. The chain uses TRBV6-5 and TRBJ2-7; TRBD2 matches 11 bases. The CDR3 length is 17 residues. V shed 2 bases, J shed 4 bases, and the junction held 10 bases outside the gene matches. In germline, CDR1 is MNHEY, CDR2 SVGAGI. The CDR3 sequence is CASSYDTSGSSWYEQYF. The CDR3 DNA sequence: TGTGCCAGCAGTTACGACACTAGCGGGAGTAGTTGGTACGAGCAGTACTTC.